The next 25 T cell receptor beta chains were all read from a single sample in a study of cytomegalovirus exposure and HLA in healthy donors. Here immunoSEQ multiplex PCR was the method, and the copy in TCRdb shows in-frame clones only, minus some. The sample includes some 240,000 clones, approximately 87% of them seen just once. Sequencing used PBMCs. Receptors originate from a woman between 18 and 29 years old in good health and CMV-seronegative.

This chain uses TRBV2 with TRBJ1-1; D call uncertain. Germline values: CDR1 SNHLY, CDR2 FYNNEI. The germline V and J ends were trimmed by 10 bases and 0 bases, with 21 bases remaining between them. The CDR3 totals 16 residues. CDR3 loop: CAIYSGRAGMNTEAFF. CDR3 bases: TGTGCCATCTACTCCGGGCGGGCGGGCATGAACACTGAAGCTTTCTTT. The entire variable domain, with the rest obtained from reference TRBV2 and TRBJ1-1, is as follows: EPEVTQTPSHQVTQMGQEVILRCVPISNHLYFYWYRQILGQKVEFLVSFYNNEISEKSEIFDDQFSVERPDGSNFTLKIRSTKLEDSAMYFCAIYSGRAGMNTEAFFGQGTRLTVV.

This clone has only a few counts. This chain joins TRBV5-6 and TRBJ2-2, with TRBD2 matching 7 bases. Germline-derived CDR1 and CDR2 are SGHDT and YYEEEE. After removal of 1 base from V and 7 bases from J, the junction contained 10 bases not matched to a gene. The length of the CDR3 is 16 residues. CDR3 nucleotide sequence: TGTGCCAGCAGCTTGAGGCGGGGGTCATGGCTCGGGGAGCTGTTTTTT. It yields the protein CASSLRRGSWLGELFF.

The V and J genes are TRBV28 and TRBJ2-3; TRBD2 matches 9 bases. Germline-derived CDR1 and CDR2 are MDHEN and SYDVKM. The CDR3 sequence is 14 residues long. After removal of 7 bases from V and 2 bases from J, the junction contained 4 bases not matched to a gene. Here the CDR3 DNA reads TGTGCCAGCACGGAGCGGGAGGCCACAGATACGCAGTATTTT. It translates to CASTEREATDTQYF.

This CDR3 reads CASSEELAGAYNEQFF. The CDR3 region has the DNA TGTGCCAGCAGTGAAGAACTAGCGGGAGCCTACAATGAGCAGTTCTTC. The chain couples TRBV6-1 to TRBJ2-1, with 11 bases aligning to TRBD2. J gave up 2 bases and V 1 base, and 1 base lay outside the gene matches. The CDR3 contains 16 residues. Looked up from germline, CDR1 is MNHNS and CDR2 is SASEGT.

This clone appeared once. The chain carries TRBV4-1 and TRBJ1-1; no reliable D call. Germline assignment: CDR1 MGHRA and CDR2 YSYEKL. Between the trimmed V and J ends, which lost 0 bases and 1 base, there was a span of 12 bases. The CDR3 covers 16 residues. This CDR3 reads CASSQELGEGNTEAFF. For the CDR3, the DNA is TGCGCCAGCAGCCAAGAGCTTGGGGAGGGGAACACTGAAGCTTTCTTT.

The CDR3 reads CASSRSGGASNEQFF. The CDR3 coding sequence is TGTGCCAGCTCACGATCGGGGGGGGCGTCCAATGAGCAGTTCTTC. The chain combines TRBV18 with TRBJ2-1, with 8 bases identical to TRBD2. Germline loops: CDR1 KGHSH, CDR2 LQKENI. J gave up 6 bases and V 4 bases, and 8 bases lay outside the gene matches. This CDR3 is 15 amino acids long.

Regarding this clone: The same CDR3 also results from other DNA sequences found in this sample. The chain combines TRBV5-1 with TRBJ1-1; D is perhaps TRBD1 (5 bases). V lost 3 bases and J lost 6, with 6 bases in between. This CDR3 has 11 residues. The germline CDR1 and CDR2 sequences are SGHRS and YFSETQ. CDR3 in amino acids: CASSSGAEAFF. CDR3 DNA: TGCGCCAGCAGCTCGGGGGCTGAAGCTTTCTTT.

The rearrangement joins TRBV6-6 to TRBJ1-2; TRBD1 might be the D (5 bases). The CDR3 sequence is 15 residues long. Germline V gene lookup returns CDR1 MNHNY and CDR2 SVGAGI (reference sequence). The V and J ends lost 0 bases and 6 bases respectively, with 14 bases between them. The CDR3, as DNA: TGTGCCAGCAGTTACTCGGGGGAGGGTTGGGATGGCTACACCTTC. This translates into CASSYSGEGWDGYTF.

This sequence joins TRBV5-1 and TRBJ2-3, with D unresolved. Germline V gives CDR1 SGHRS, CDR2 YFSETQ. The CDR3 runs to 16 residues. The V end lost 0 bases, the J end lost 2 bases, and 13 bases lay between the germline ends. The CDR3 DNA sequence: TGCGCCAGCAGCTTGGCCTATACCTACAACACAGATACGCAGTATTTT. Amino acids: CASSLAYTYNTDTQYF.

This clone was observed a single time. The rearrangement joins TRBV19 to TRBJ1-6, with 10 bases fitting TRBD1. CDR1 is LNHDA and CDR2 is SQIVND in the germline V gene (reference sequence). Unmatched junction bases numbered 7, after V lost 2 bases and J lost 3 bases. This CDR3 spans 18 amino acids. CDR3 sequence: CASSITSGTGDYNSPLHF. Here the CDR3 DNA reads TGTGCCAGTAGTATAACCTCCGGGACAGGGGACTATAATTCACCCCTCCACTTT.

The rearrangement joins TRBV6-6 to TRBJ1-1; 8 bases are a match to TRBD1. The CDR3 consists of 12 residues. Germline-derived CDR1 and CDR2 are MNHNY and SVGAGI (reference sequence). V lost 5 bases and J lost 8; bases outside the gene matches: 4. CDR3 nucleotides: TGTGCCAGCAGTGACAGGGGTGGGGAAGCTTTCTTT. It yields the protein CASSDRGGEAFF.

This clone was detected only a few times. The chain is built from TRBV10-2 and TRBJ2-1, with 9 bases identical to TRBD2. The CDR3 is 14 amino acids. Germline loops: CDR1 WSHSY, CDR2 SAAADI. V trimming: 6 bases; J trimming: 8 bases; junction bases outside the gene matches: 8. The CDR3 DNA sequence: TGCGCCAGCAGAGAAAGCGGGGGGTTGTATGAGCAGTTCTTC. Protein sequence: CASRESGGLYEQFF.

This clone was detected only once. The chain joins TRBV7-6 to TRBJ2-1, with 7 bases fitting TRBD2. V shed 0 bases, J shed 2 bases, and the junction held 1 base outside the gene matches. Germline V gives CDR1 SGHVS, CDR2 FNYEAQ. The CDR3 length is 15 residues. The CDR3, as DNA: TGTGCCAGCAGCTTAGCGGGGGGGGCCTACAATGAGCAGTTCTTC. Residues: CASSLAGGAYNEQFF.

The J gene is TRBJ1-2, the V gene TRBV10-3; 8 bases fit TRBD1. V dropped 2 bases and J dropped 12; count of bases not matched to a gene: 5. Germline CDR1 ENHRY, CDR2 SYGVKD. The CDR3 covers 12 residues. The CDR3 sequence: CAISEGTGDDTF. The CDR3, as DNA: TGTGCCATCAGTGAGGGGACAGGTGATGACACCTTC.

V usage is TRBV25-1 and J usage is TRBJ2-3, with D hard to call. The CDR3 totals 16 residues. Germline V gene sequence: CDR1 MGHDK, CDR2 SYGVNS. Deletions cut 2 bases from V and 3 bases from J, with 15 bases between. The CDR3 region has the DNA TGTGCCAGCAGTGAAGGAACGGTCGCCCGGACAGATACGCAGTATTTT. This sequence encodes CASSEGTVARTDTQYF. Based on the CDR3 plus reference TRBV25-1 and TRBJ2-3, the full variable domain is EADIYQTPRYLVIGTGKKITLECSQTMGHDKMYWYQQDPGMELHLIHYSYGVNSTEKGDLSSESTVSRIRTEHFPLTLESARPSHTSQYLCASSEGTVARTDTQYFGPGTRLTVL.

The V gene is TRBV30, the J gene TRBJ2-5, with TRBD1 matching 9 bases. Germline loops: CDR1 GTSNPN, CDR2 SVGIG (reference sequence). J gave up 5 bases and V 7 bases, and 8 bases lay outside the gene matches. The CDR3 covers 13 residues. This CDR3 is CASGGQGRETQYF. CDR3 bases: TGTGCCTCCGGGGGACAGGGAAGGGAGACCCAGTACTTC. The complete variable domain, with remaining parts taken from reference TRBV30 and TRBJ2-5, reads SQTIHQWPATLVQPVGSPLSLECTVEGTSNPNLYWYRQAAGRGLQLLFYSVGIGQISSEVPQNLSASRPQDRQFILSSKKLLLSDSGFYLCASGGQGRETQYFGPGTRLLVL.

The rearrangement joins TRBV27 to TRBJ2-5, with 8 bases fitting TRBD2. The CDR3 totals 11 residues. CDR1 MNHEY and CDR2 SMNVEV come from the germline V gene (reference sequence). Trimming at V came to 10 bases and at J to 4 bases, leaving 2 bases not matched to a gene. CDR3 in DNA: TGTGCCACCGGGACTAGAGAGACCCAGTACTTC. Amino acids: CATGTRETQYF.

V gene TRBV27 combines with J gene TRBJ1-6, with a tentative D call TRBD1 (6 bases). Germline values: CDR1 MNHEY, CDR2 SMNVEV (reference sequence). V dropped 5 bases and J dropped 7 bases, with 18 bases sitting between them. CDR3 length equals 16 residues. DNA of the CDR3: TGTGCCAGCAGTACCCCAGGACAGTTGTGGAATTCACCCCTCCACTTT. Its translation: CASSTPGQLWNSPLHF.

The DNA of the CDR3 is TGTGCCAGCAGTCTTCTTGACAGGGTGGACACTGAAGCTTTCTTT. Translating gives CASSLLDRVDTEAFF. The chain links TRBV6-5 to TRBJ1-1; 7 bases line up with TRBD1. This CDR3 is 15 amino acids long. J gave up 3 bases and V 5 bases, and 9 bases lay outside the gene matches. The germline gives CDR1 MNHEY, CDR2 SVGAGI.

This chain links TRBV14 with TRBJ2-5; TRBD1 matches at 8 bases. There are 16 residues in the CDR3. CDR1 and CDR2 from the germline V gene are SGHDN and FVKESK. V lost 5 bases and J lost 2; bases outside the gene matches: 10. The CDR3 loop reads CASSSLTGVSQETQYF. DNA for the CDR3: TGTGCCAGCAGCTCCCTGACAGGGGTCTCACAAGAGACCCAGTACTTC.

CDR3 bases: TGTGCCAGCAGCGGGGACAGGGGCCCTAACACTGAAGCTTTCTTT. Amino acid sequence: CASSGDRGPNTEAFF. The chain links TRBV11-2 to TRBJ1-1, with 10 bases matching TRBD1. This CDR3 contains 15 residues. CDR1 SGHAT and CDR2 FQNNGV come from the germline V gene. V lost 5 bases and J lost 2; bases outside the gene matches: 5.

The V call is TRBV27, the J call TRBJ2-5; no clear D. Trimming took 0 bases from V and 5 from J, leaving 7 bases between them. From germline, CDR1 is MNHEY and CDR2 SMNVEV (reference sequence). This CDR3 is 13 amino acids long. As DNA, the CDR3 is TGTGCCAGCAGTTTATCCCCAGGCGAGACCCAGTACTTC. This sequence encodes CASSLSPGETQYF.

The CDR3 is CASSVARGTEAFF. As DNA, the CDR3 is TGTGCCAGCAGCGTAGCGCGGGGCACTGAAGCTTTCTTT. The rearrangement links TRBV9 to TRBJ1-1; no definite D call. V dropped 0 bases and J dropped 4 bases, with 7 bases sitting between them. This CDR3 comprises 13 residues. The germline gives CDR1 SGDLS, CDR2 YYNGEE.

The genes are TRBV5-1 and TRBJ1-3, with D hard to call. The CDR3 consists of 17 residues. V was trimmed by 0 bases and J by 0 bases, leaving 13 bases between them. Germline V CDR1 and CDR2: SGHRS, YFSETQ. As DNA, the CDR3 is TGCGCCAGCAGCTTGGGAAGGGCCCCCTACTCTGGAAACACCATATATTTT. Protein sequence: CASSLGRAPYSGNTIYF. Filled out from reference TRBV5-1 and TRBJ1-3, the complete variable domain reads KAGVTQTPRYLIKTRGQQVTLSCSPISGHRSVSWYQQTPGQGLQFLFEYFSETQRNKGNFPGRFSGRQFSNSRSEMNVSTLELGDSALYLCASSLGRAPYSGNTIYFGEGSWLTVV.

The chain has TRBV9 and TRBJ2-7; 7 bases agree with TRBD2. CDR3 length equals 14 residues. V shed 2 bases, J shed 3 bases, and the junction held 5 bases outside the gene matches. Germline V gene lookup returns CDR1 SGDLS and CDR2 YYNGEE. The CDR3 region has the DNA TGTGCCAGCAGCGTTGGCGGGGGTAACTACGAGCAGTACTTC. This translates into CASSVGGGNYEQYF.